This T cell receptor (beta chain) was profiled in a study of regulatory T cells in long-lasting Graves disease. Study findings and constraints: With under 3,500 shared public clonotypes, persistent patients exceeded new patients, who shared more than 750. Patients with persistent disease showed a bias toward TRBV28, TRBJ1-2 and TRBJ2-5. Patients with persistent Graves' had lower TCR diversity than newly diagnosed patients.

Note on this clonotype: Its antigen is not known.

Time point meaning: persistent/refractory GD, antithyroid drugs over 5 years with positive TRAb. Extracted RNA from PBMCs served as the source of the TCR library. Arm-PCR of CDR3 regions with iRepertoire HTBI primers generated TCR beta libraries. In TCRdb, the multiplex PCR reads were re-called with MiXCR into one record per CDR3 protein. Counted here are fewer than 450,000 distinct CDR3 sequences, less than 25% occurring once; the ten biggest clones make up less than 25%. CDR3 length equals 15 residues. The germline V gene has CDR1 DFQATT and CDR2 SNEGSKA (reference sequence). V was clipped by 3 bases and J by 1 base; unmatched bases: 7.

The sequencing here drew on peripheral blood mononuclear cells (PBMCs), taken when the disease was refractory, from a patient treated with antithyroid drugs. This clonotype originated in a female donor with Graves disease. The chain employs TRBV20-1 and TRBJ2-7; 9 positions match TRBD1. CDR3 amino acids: CSASYPGTGSYEQYF. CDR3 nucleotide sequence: TGCAGTGCTAGTTACCCCGGGACAGGGTCCTACGAGCAGTACTTC.